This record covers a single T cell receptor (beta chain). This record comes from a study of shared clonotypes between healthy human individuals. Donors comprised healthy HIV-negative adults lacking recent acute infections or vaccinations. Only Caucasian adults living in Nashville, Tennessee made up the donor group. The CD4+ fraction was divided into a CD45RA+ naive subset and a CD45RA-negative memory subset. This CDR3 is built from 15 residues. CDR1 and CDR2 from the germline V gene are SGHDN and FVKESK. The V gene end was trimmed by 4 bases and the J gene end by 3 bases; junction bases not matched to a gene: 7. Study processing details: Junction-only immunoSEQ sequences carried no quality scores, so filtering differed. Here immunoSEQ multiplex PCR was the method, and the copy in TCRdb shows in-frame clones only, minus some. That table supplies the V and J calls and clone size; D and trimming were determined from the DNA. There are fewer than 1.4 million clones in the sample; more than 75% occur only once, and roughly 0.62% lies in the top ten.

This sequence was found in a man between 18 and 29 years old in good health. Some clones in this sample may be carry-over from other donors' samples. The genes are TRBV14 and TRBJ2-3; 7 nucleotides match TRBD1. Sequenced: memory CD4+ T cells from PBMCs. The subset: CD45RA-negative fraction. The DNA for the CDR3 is TGTGCCAGCAGCCCCCGGGCAGGGGGTACAGATACGCAGTATTTT. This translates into CASSPRAGGTDTQYF.